Presented here are 20 T cell receptor beta chains from one specimen sequenced in a study of blood T cells in healthy people across ages. A sample-barcoded 5' primer and a J-beta primer mix were used in a second PCR of roughly 6 to 11 cycles. TCRdb re-analysed the 5' RACE reads in MiXCR, keeping a single row per CDR3 protein. The sample includes fewer than 2,000,000 distinct CDR3 sequences, about two fifths of them seen just once. The sequenced sample was blood. The receptors derive from a human donor in good health.

CDR3: CSARGRLAGGGNSYNEQFF. The DNA of the CDR3 is TGCAGTGCTAGAGGACGACTAGCGGGGGGCGGAAACTCCTACAATGAGCAGTTCTTC. The chain uses TRBV20-1 and TRBJ2-1; TRBD2 matches 13 bases. The CDR3 contains 19 residues. Germline-derived CDR1 and CDR2 are DFQATT and SNEGSKA (reference sequence). J lost 0 bases, V lost 1 base, and 9 bases had no gene match.

As to this clonotype: One junction end does not reproduce the germline sequence, and a read error may be involved. The J gene is TRBJ2-6, the V gene TRBV20-1; TRBD1 might be the D (6 bases). Germline V gives CDR1 DFQATT, CDR2 SNEGSKA (reference sequence). This CDR3 has 14 residues. CDR3 residues: CSARTGPGANVQTF. CDR3 DNA sequence: TGCAGTGCTCGTACGGGGCCAGGGGCCAACGTCCAGACTTTC.

A few counts support this clonotype. The genes are TRBV5-1 and TRBJ2-3; TRBD1 might be the D (6 bases). The germline gives CDR1 SGHRS, CDR2 YFSETQ. V was shortened by 3 bases and J by 6 bases, with 14 bases between the two germline ends. This CDR3 has 14 residues. CDR3 coding DNA: TGCGCCAGCAGCTGGGGGACATCCGACGATACGCAGTATTTT. Protein: CASSWGTSDDTQYF.

V and J are TRBV14 and TRBJ1-2; tentatively, D is TRBD1 (6 bases). Trimming took 0 bases from V and 10 from J, leaving 15 bases between them. Per the germline V gene, CDR1 is SGHDN and CDR2 is FVKESK. This CDR3 has 14 residues. The CDR3, as DNA: TGTGCCAGCAGCCAAGATGGAACAGGGCATGACTACACCTTC. The encoded protein is CASSQDGTGHDYTF.

The chain has TRBV7-2 and TRBJ2-5; D gene ambiguous. The CDR3 is 13 residues long. The V and J ends lost 3 bases and 7 bases respectively, with 12 bases between them. Germline CDR1 reads SGHTA; CDR2 reads FQGNSA. CDR3 region: CASSFAGVGTQYF. The CDR3 DNA follows: TGTGCCAGCAGCTTTGCAGGTGTTGGGACCCAGTACTTC.

The chain has TRBV2 and TRBJ1-2; a possible D gene is TRBD1 (6 bases). The CDR3 covers 17 residues. V was clipped by 6 bases and J by 0 bases, with 20 bases between them. The V gene's germline CDR1 is SNHLY and CDR2 FYNNEI. CDR3 protein: CASSEDRSHRTNYGYTF. The CDR3 bases are TGTGCCAGCAGCGAGGACAGAAGCCACAGAACTAACTATGGCTACACCTTC.

V usage is TRBV29-1 and J usage is TRBJ2-1, with 9 bases fitting TRBD1. Matching the DNA end better, TRBJ2-7 makes the J call doubtful. In germline, CDR1 is SQVTM, CDR2 ANQGSEA. CDR3 size: 15 residues. The DNA for the CDR3 is TGCAGCGTTGGTCGACAGGGGGATGCATACAATGAGCAGTACTTC. Translating it yields CSVGRQGDAYNEQYF.

This chain links TRBV9 with TRBJ2-6; D unclear. CDR3 size: 16 residues. With 4 bases removed from V and 0 bases from J, the gap between germline ends came to 11 bases. In germline, CDR1 is SGDLS, CDR2 YYNGEE. DNA for the CDR3: TGTGCCAGCAGCCCCACGGTGTCCTCTGGGGCCAACGTCCTGACTTTC. Amino acid sequence: CASSPTVSSGANVLTF.

A remark on this clonotype: Germline is not matched at one junction end, which may reflect a read error. J is TRBJ2-4 and V is TRBV12-3 or TRBV12-4; perhaps TRBD2 as D (5 bases). This CDR3 has 14 residues. The CDR3 sequence: CTSSEWRAKNIQYF. CDR3 sequence (DNA): TGTACCAGCAGTGAGTGGAGGGCCAAAAACATTCAGTACTTC.

This rearrangement joins TRBV7-9 to TRBJ2-5; 7 bases line up with TRBD1. CDR1 is SEHNR and CDR2 is FQNEAQ in the germline V gene (reference sequence). J lost 3 bases, V lost 2 bases, and 9 bases had no gene match. The CDR3 runs to 16 residues. As DNA, the CDR3 is TGTGCCAGCAGCTTATGGTTACAGGGGACCAAAGAGACCCAGTACTTC. It translates to CASSLWLQGTKETQYF.

The V call is TRBV6-5, the J call TRBJ1-1; TRBD1 aligns across 12 bases. The CDR3 is 15 residues long. Germline assignment: CDR1 MNHEY and CDR2 SVGAGI. Unmatched junction bases numbered 5, after V lost 5 bases and J lost 4 bases. DNA for the CDR3: TGTGCCAGCAGTCCGGGACAGGGGGCGGCCACTGAAGCTTTCTTT. Protein: CASSPGQGAATEAFF.

The chain has TRBV2 and TRBJ2-7; TRBD1 aligns across 7 bases. The CDR3 loop spans 13 amino acids. Germline CDR1 reads SNHLY; CDR2 reads FYNNEI. J gave up 10 bases and V 4 bases, and 10 bases lay outside the gene matches. The CDR3 sequence is CASSVGSEGAQYF. CDR3 bases: TGTGCCAGCAGTGTCGGTAGCGAGGGGGCCCAGTACTTC.

This clonotype came up a few times. This chain uses TRBV27 with TRBJ2-3; the D gene is possibly TRBD1 (5 bases). The CDR3 totals 15 residues. V lost 0 bases and J lost 5, with 12 bases in between. The germline V gene has CDR1 MNHEY and CDR2 SMNVEV (reference sequence). In DNA form, the CDR3 reads TGTGCCAGCAGTTTATCCCCGACGCAGGGAGATACGCAGTATTTT. It yields the protein CASSLSPTQGDTQYF.

The chain couples TRBV12-3 or TRBV12-4 to TRBJ1-2, with D possibly being TRBD1 (5 bases). The CDR3 contains 14 residues. V was shortened by 1 base and J by 8 bases, with 14 bases between the two germline ends. The CDR3 DNA reads as TGTGCCAGCAGTTTAGGCGGGGCGGTTGGAGGCTACACCTTC. It codes for CASSLGGAVGGYTF.

The CDR3 here is CASSLQGALGELFF. In nucleotides, the CDR3 is TGCGCCAGCAGCCTACAGGGGGCGCTAGGGGAGCTGTTTTTT. The V call is TRBV5-1, the J call TRBJ2-2, with TRBD1 identical over 9 bases. The CDR3 totals 14 residues. J gave up 8 bases and V 4 bases, and 6 bases lay outside the gene matches. The V gene's germline CDR1 is SGHRS and CDR2 YFSETQ.

V usage is TRBV3-1 and J usage is TRBJ2-1; D may correspond to TRBD1 or TRBD2 (7 bases each). V gave up 6 bases and J gave up 5 bases, with 20 bases separating them. Germline CDR1 and CDR2: LGHDT and YNNKEL (reference sequence). The CDR3 is 16 amino acids. The CDR3: CASSSRGGGFHNEQFF. The CDR3 nucleotides read TGTGCCAGCAGTTCCCGGGGAGGGGGCTTCCACAATGAGCAGTTCTTC.

This clonotype was counted a few times. This rearrangement joins TRBV2 to TRBJ2-7; TRBD2 is a possible D gene (6 bases). This CDR3 region has 15 residues. The V end was cut by 7 bases, the J end by 3 bases, with 19 bases between. CDR1 is SNHLY, CDR2 FYNNEI, per germline. CDR3 nucleotides: TGTGCCAGCAAAGGGGTTAGCGGAAGCGGCTACGAGCAGTACTTC. Its protein is CASKGVSGSGYEQYF.

The DNA for the CDR3 is TGTGCCAGCAGCGCGAACGGGAGGTTTAATGAAAAACTGTTTTTT. Translating gives CASSANGRFNEKLFF. The chain employs TRBV14 and TRBJ1-4; D remains ambiguous. Trimming took 5 bases from V and 4 from J, leaving 14 bases between them. Germline values: CDR1 SGHDN, CDR2 FVKESK. The CDR3 has 15 residues.

The V and J genes are TRBV6-6 and TRBJ2-7; 9 bases map to TRBD1. In germline, CDR1 is MNHNY, CDR2 SVGAGI (reference sequence). Trimming at V came to 5 bases and at J to 9 bases, leaving 11 bases not matched to a gene. The CDR3 has 14 amino acids. The CDR3 spells CASSTGQGLIGQYF. The DNA for the CDR3 is TGTGCCAGCAGTACGGGACAGGGACTAATCGGGCAGTACTTC.

Here the CDR3 reads CASSIAWTLETQYF. The CDR3 DNA is TGCGCCAGCAGTATTGCTTGGACTTTAGAGACCCAGTACTTC. The chain employs TRBV5-1 and TRBJ2-5, with a tentative D call TRBD2 (5 bases). The CDR3 length is 14 residues. Germline values: CDR1 SGHRS, CDR2 YFSETQ. Trimming took 5 bases from V and 4 from J, leaving 15 bases between them.